A selection of T cell receptor beta chains follows, all from one sample in a study of CXCR3 chemokines and chemotherapy response in bladder cancer. TCRdb called the PCR reads again in MiXCR, with one record for every CDR3 protein. The sample yields approximately 12,000 distinct CDR3 sequences, about an eighth seen once. This specimen was taken from a patient whose treatment included neoadjuvant chemotherapy. The receptors were sampled from a human donor with bladder cancer that did not respond to neoadjuvant chemotherapy. The CDR3 runs from the conserved cysteine through the conserved F or W. The D gene is left open where the match is weak. Size is omitted from some rows. Given values are once, few, many or a class for expanded clones.

cdr3_aa: CASSRLPQRGTDTQYF; cdr3_nt: TGTGCCAGCAGCCGGCTACCCCAACGGGGGACAGATACGCAGTATTTT; clone_size: few; d_call: NA; v_call: TRBV9; j_call: TRBJ2-3
cdr3_aa: CSVEWGGTEAFF; cdr3_nt: TGCAGCGTTGAATGGGGGGGAACTGAAGCTTTCTTT; clone_size: medium-sized; d_call: NA; v_call: TRBV29-1; j_call: TRBJ1-1
cdr3_aa: CAISETSGGVSTDTQYF; cdr3_nt: TGTGCCATCAGTGAGACTAGCGGGGGGGTTAGCACAGATACGCAGTATTTT; clone_size: medium-sized; d_call: TRBD2; v_call: TRBV10-3; j_call: TRBJ2-3
cdr3_aa: CASSGETQYF; cdr3_nt: TGTGCCAGCAGTGGGGAGACCCAGTACTTC; clone_size: many; d_call: NA; v_call: TRBV12-3/TRBV12-4; j_call: TRBJ2-5
cdr3_aa: CASSFLAGDNYNEQFF; cdr3_nt: TGTGCCAGCAGTTTCCTAGCGGGAGACAACTACAATGAGCAGTTCTTC; clone_size: many; d_call: TRBD2; v_call: TRBV27; j_call: TRBJ2-1
cdr3_aa: CASSTTKDTQYF; cdr3_nt: TGTGCCAGCAGTACTACTAAGGATACGCAGTATTTT; clone_size: medium-sized; d_call: NA; v_call: TRBV6-2/TRBV6-3; j_call: TRBJ2-3
cdr3_aa: CASSPNRGLGVGYTF; cdr3_nt: TGTGCCAGCAGCCCAAACAGGGGATTAGGAGTTGGCTACACCTTC; clone_size: many; d_call: TRBD1; v_call: TRBV6-2/TRBV6-3; j_call: TRBJ1-2
cdr3_aa: CASSEQAGGEQYF; cdr3_nt: TGTGCCAGCAGTGAACAGGCCGGGGGCGAGCAGTACTTC; clone_size: many; d_call: NA; v_call: TRBV6-1; j_call: TRBJ2-7
cdr3_aa: CASSSTGNTEAFF; cdr3_nt: TGTGCCAGCTCATCCACAGGGAACACTGAAGCTTTCTTT; clone_size: many; d_call: NA; v_call: TRBV18; j_call: TRBJ1-1
cdr3_aa: CASSGARFEQYF; cdr3_nt: TGTGCCAGCAGTGGGGCTCGGTTCGAGCAGTACTTC; clone_size: many; d_call: NA; v_call: TRBV6-1; j_call: TRBJ2-7
cdr3_aa: CASSLGGGEQYF; cdr3_nt: TGTGCCAGCAGTCTAGGCGGGGGCGAGCAGTACTTC; clone_size: many; d_call: TRBD2; v_call: TRBV27; j_call: TRBJ2-7
cdr3_aa: CASSLWGGDGYTF; cdr3_nt: TGTGCCAGCAGCTTATGGGGAGGGGATGGCTACACCTTC; clone_size: many; d_call: NA; v_call: TRBV7-2; j_call: TRBJ1-2
cdr3_aa: CASSRSSGAGNTEAFF; cdr3_nt: TGTGCCAGCAGCCGATCCTCAGGGGCCGGGAACACTGAAGCTTTCTTT; clone_size: many; d_call: NA; v_call: TRBV5-6; j_call: TRBJ1-1
cdr3_aa: CASSEALAGGADTQYF; cdr3_nt: TGTGCCAGCAGTGAAGCTCTAGCGGGAGGGGCAGATACGCAGTATTTT; clone_size: NA; d_call: TRBD2; v_call: TRBV2; j_call: TRBJ2-3
cdr3_aa: CASSPIQGYEQYF; cdr3_nt: TGTGCCAGCTCACCTATCCAGGGCTACGAGCAGTACTTC; clone_size: many; d_call: NA; v_call: TRBV18; j_call: TRBJ2-7
cdr3_aa: CASADSGTGDRQPQHF; cdr3_nt: TGTGCCAGTGCCGATTCCGGGACAGGGGACCGTCAGCCCCAGCATTTT; clone_size: many; d_call: TRBD1; v_call: TRBV19; j_call: TRBJ1-5
cdr3_aa: CASTQTPGWRENGYTF; cdr3_nt: TGTGCCAGCACCCAGACCCCGGGGTGGAGAGAAAATGGCTACACCTTC; clone_size: NA; d_call: NA; v_call: TRBV9; j_call: TRBJ1-2
cdr3_aa: CASSRGGRTDTDTQYF; cdr3_nt: TGTGCCAGTAGTAGGGGCGGGCGGACAGACACAGATACGCAGTATTTT; clone_size: NA; d_call: NA; v_call: TRBV19; j_call: TRBJ2-3
cdr3_aa: CSAHRGNMNTEAFF; cdr3_nt: TGCAGTGCCCACCGGGGCAATATGAACACTGAAGCTTTCTTT; clone_size: NA; d_call: NA; v_call: TRBV20-1; j_call: TRBJ1-1
cdr3_aa: CASSLQGHGYTF; cdr3_nt: TGTGCCAGCAGTTTACAGGGGCATGGCTACACCTTC; clone_size: many; d_call: NA; v_call: TRBV12-3/TRBV12-4; j_call: TRBJ1-2
cdr3_aa: CASSYGQDAYNSPLHF; cdr3_nt: TGTGCCAGCAGTTACGGGCAGGACGCCTATAATTCACCCCTCCACTTT; clone_size: medium-sized; d_call: NA; v_call: TRBV6-6; j_call: TRBJ1-6
cdr3_aa: CAWSRDRGLEQYF; cdr3_nt: TGTGCCTGGAGCCGGGACAGGGGTTTGGAGCAGTACTTC; clone_size: few; d_call: TRBD1; v_call: TRBV30; j_call: TRBJ2-7
cdr3_aa: CSASEQETQYF; cdr3_nt: TGCAGTGCTAGCGAACAAGAGACCCAGTACTTC; clone_size: NA; d_call: NA; v_call: TRBV20-1; j_call: TRBJ2-5
cdr3_aa: CASSYGTGINQPQHF; cdr3_nt: TGTGCCAGCAGTTACGGGACAGGGATTAATCAGCCCCAGCATTTT; clone_size: many; d_call: TRBD1; v_call: TRBV6-6; j_call: TRBJ1-5
cdr3_aa: CASSPPLSLQGTHGYTF; cdr3_nt: TGTGCCAGCAGTCCCCCCCTCTCTCTACAGGGAACCCATGGCTACACCTTC; clone_size: many; d_call: NA; v_call: TRBV6-6; j_call: TRBJ1-2
cdr3_aa: CASSVGYGYTF; cdr3_nt: TGTGCCAGCAGCGTTGGCTATGGCTACACCTTC; clone_size: medium-sized; d_call: NA; v_call: TRBV7-9; j_call: TRBJ1-2
cdr3_aa: CASSLWGGSQYF; cdr3_nt: TGTGCCAGCAGTTTATGGGGCGGTTCGCAGTATTTT; clone_size: many; d_call: NA; v_call: TRBV27; j_call: TRBJ2-3
cdr3_aa: CASSFGAESTDTQYF; cdr3_nt: TGTGCCAGCAGCTTTGGAGCGGAGAGCACAGATACGCAGTATTTT; clone_size: many; d_call: NA; v_call: TRBV7-9; j_call: TRBJ2-3
cdr3_aa: CASSSIYGYTF; cdr3_nt: TGTGCCAGCAGCTCAATCTATGGCTACACCTTC; clone_size: many; d_call: NA; v_call: TRBV12-3/TRBV12-4; j_call: TRBJ1-2
cdr3_aa: CSARTVGTYEQYF; cdr3_nt: TGCAGTGCTAGAACGGTAGGCACCTACGAGCAGTACTTC; clone_size: once; d_call: NA; v_call: TRBV20-1; j_call: TRBJ2-7
cdr3_aa: CASSNTDTQYF; cdr3_nt: TGTGCCAGCAGCAACACAGATACGCAGTATTTT; clone_size: NA; d_call: NA; v_call: TRBV7-9; j_call: TRBJ2-3